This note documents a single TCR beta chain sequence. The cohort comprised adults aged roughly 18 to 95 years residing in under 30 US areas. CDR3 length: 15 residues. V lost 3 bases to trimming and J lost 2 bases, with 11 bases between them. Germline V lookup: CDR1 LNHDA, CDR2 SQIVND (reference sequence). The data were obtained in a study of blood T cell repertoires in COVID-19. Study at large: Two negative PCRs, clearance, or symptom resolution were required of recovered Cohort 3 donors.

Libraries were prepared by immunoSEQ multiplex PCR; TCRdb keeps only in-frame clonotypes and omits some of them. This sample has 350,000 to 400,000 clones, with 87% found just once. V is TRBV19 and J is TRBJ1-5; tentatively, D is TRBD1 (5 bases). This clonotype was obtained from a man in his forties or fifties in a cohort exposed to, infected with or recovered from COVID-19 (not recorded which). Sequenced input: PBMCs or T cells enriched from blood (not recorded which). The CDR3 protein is CASSIQGWGNQPQHF. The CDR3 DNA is TGTGCCAGTAGTATTCAGGGTTGGGGCAATCAGCCCCAGCATTTT.